The rows below give T cell receptor beta chains drawn from one sample of a study of CD8+ T cells in alopecia areata. Assay used: immunoSEQ multiplex PCR; TCRdb lists only in-frame clones, some missing. The sample has 95,000 to 100,000 clones; roughly three fifths are singletons. Here the sequenced sample was CD8+ T cells sorted from blood, taken at roughly week 58, from a patient treated with tofacitinib. Source of these receptors: a human donor with alopecia areata. Each CDR3 is given with its conserved first and last residue. D genes are given only for firm matches. Clone size, where shown, is once, few, many, or a class for clones that have expanded.

TRBJ2-5 | NA | NA | TRBV29-1 | 13 | CSVVGRAGETQYF
TRBJ2-7 | NA | once | TRBV7-9 | 12 | CASSLGTYEQYF
TRBJ2-1 | TRBD1 | many | TRBV18 | 15 | CASSPPNRGVGEQFF
TRBJ1-2 | TRBD1 | few | TRBV5-6 | 14 | CASSPTGGRDGYTF
TRBJ1-1 | NA | NA | TRBV25-1 | 13 | CASRAGGNTEAFF
TRBJ2-3 | TRBD2 | NA | TRBV5-4 | 15 | CASSLGLAGPDTQYF
TRBJ2-7 | NA | NA | TRBV7-9 | 12 | CASSLSGNEQYF
TRBJ1-5 | NA | few | TRBV2 | 15 | CASSEGQRGNQPQHF
TRBJ1-5 | TRBD1 | NA | TRBV4-1 | 15 | CASSRGQGSNQPQHF
TRBJ1-4 | NA | few | TRBV15 | 15 | CATSIRVMEYEKLFF
TRBJ2-1 | NA | NA | TRBV27 | 13 | CASSATQYNEQFF
TRBJ1-1 | NA | NA | TRBV6-5 | 12 | CASGGGTTEAFF
TRBJ2-5 | NA | NA | TRBV9 | 13 | CASSVGQGETQYF
TRBJ1-2 | NA | few | TRBV13 | 15 | CASSFSAGINYGYTF
TRBJ2-1 | TRBD2 | few | TRBV5-1 | 14 | CASSFRGGHNEQFF
TRBJ1-2 | NA | NA | TRBV5-1 | 20 | CASSLTTMDTYRLPNYGYTF
TRBJ2-1 | NA | NA | TRBV10-2 | 11 | CASSPGGEQFF
TRBJ2-7 | NA | NA | TRBV5-6 | 14 | CASSLGRNHYEQYF
TRBJ2-3 | NA | NA | TRBV5-1 | 13 | CASSLETPDTQYF
TRBJ2-3 | NA | NA | TRBV4-1 | 12 | CASSQVSDTQYF
TRBJ2-7 | TRBD1 | once | TRBV7-6 | 14 | CASSPRTGSYEQYF
TRBJ2-1 | TRBD1 | NA | TRBV7-9 | 14 | CASGDRDGYNEQFF
TRBJ2-1 | NA | few | TRBV11-2 | 12 | CASSIGGNEQFF
TRBJ1-5 | NA | NA | TRBV30 | 13 | CAWSVGGFQPQHF
TRBJ2-5 | NA | NA | TRBV27 | 14 | CASSLSRSQETQYF
TRBJ2-1 | NA | NA | TRBV15 | 13 | CATSREGFDEQFF
TRBJ1-2 | TRBD1 | few | TRBV30 | 15 | CACILQGLGNYGYTF
TRBJ2-1 | TRBD2 | once | TRBV11-2 | 14 | CASRTSGNYNEQFF
TRBJ1-1 | NA | few | TRBV30 | 15 | CAWSRGMGQNTEAFF